These T cell receptor beta chains were read from a single sample in a study of PD-1 blockade in classical Hodgkin lymphoma. Profiled with immunoSEQ multiplex PCR; TCRdb holds only in-frame clones, not every one. The repertoire holds over 70,000 clones, with 90% as singletons. The specimen comprised peripheral blood mononuclear cells (PBMCs), sampled before the fourth cycle of nivolumab. The receptors were gathered from a human donor with classical Hodgkin lymphoma. Both conserved end residues are part of each CDR3. The D gene is left open where the match is weak. Clone sizes are given selectively: once, few, many, or a class where the clone is expanded.

v_call	j_call	clone_size	d_call	cdr3_aa	cdr3_nt
TRBV7-8	TRBJ2-3	.	.	CASSLGRRGPDTQYF	TGTGCCAGCAGCTTAGGCCGGCGGGGGCCAGATACGCAGTATTTT
TRBV5-1	TRBJ2-2	.	.	CASSPRLARTGELFF	TGCGCCAGCAGCCCCAGACTTGCCCGGACCGGGGAGCTGTTTTTT
TRBV12-5	TRBJ2-1	once	.	CASGSAGTNYNEQFF	TGTGCTAGTGGCTCGGCCGGGACAAATTACAATGAGCAGTTCTTC
TRBV19	TRBJ1-1	.	.	CASSRQRPWNTEAFF	TGTGCCAGTAGTAGACAGCGCCCCTGGAACACTGAAGCTTTCTTT
TRBV30	TRBJ1-3	.	.	CAWSADSVNLLNTIYF	TGTGCCTGGAGTGCCGACAGCGTAAACTTATTGAACACCATATATTTT
TRBV29-1	TRBJ1-2	.	.	CSVEDNSYGYTF	TGCAGCGTCGAGGACAACAGCTATGGCTACACCTTC
TRBV19	TRBJ1-1	.	.	CASTSGMNTEAFF	TGTGCCAGTACTTCAGGGATGAACACTGAAGCTTTCTTT
TRBV19	TRBJ1-5	.	.	CATCTGADSNQPQHF	TGTGCCACCTGTACGGGGGCTGATAGCAATCAGCCCCAGCATTTT
TRBV7-8	TRBJ1-2	.	TRBD1	CASSQEGGLDYGYTF	TGTGCCAGCAGCCAAGAAGGGGGCCTGGACTATGGCTACACCTTC
TRBV12-2	TRBJ1-1	.	.	CASRLAGWNTEAFF	TGTGCAAGTCGCTTAGCGGGGTGGAACACTGAAGCTTTCTTT
TRBV5-4	TRBJ1-6	.	.	CASSLDGNNSPLHF	TGTGCCAGCAGTTTGGACGGTAATAATTCACCCCTCCACTTT
TRBV5-6	TRBJ1-1	.	.	CASSFPGRVSTEAFF	TGTGCCAGCAGCTTCCCAGGCAGGGTGAGCACTGAAGCTTTCTTT
TRBV29-1	TRBJ2-3	.	.	CSDNTDTQYF	TGCAGCGATAACACAGATACGCAGTATTTT
TRBV19	TRBJ2-2	once	.	CASSITGTYTGELFF	TGTGCCAGTAGTATAACGGGCACTTACACCGGGGAGCTGTTTTTT
TRBV4-3	TRBJ2-1	.	TRBD2	CASSQSWTSGGNEQFF	TGCGCCAGCAGCCAATCCTGGACTAGCGGGGGCAATGAGCAGTTCTTC
TRBV27	TRBJ2-2	.	.	CASSLSGRVNTGELFF	TGTGCCAGCAGTTTATCGGGCAGGGTGAACACCGGGGAGCTGTTTTTT
TRBV5-5	TRBJ2-7	.	.	CASSFWGAAYEQYF	TGTGCCAGCAGCTTTTGGGGAGCCGCCTACGAGCAGTACTTC
TRBV7-3	TRBJ2-2	.	.	CASSFPNSGELFF	TGTGCCAGCAGCTTCCCTAACTCCGGGGAGCTGTTTTTT
TRBV28	TRBJ2-5	.	TRBD2	CASSSPSGGYQETQYF	TGTGCCAGCAGTAGCCCTAGCGGGGGGTACCAAGAGACCCAGTACTTC
TRBV6-6	TRBJ2-1	.	.	CASSYRGLGGYNEQFF	TGTGCCAGCAGTTATCGAGGACTAGGGGGGTACAATGAGCAGTTCTTC
TRBV29-1	TRBJ1-4	.	TRBD1	CSVQVTGVEKLFF	TGCAGCGTGCAGGTGACAGGGGTTGAAAAACTGTTTTTT
TRBV5-1	TRBJ1-1	.	.	CASSYLEGVNTEAFF	TGCGCCAGCAGCTACCTCGAGGGGGTGAACACTGAAGCTTTCTTT
TRBV5-4	TRBJ2-7	.	.	CASSPGPAYEQYF	TGTGCCAGCAGCCCCGGCCCTGCCTACGAGCAGTACTTC
TRBV4-1	TRBJ1-6	once	.	CASSQDPISSYNSPLHF	TGCGCCAGCAGCCAAGACCCCATAAGCTCCTATAATTCACCCCTCCACTTT
TRBV19	TRBJ2-7	.	.	CASSVGQRASPGVYEQYF	TGTGCCAGTAGTGTCGGACAGCGTGCATCCCCTGGAGTCTACGAGCAGTACTTC
TRBV27	TRBJ1-3	.	.	CASSSTPRWGGEPGNTIYF	TGTGCCAGCAGTTCAACCCCCCGGTGGGGGGGAGAACCTGGAAACACCATATATTTT
TRBV6-6	TRBJ2-1	.	.	CASSYSQSSYNEQFF	TGTGCCAGCAGTTACTCGCAGAGCTCCTACAATGAGCAGTTCTTC
TRBV11-2	TRBJ2-7	once	.	CASSLDPAVTYEQYF	TGTGCCAGCAGCTTAGACCCGGCGGTAACATACGAGCAGTACTTC
TRBV7-2	TRBJ2-2	.	TRBD2	CASSLARQGGFGELFF	TGTGCCAGCAGCTTAGCGCGGCAGGGAGGGTTCGGGGAGCTGTTTTTT
TRBV6-6	TRBJ1-3	.	.	CASSYDGSSGNTIYF	TGTGCCAGCAGTTACGACGGAAGCTCTGGAAACACCATATATTTT
TRBV7-2	TRBJ2-5	few	TRBD2	CASSWTSGQQTQYF	TGTGCCAGCAGCTGGACTAGCGGGCAACAGACCCAGTACTTC
TRBV4-2	TRBJ2-3	.	.	CASSPSISTDTQYF	TGTGCCAGCAGCCCGTCGATCTCCACAGATACGCAGTATTTT
TRBV7-9	TRBJ1-1	.	.	CASSTQTNTEAFF	TGTGCCAGCAGCACCCAGACGAACACTGAAGCTTTCTTT
TRBV5-1	TRBJ1-1	.	.	CASSLEILANTEAFF	TGCGCCAGCAGCTTGGAGATTTTGGCGAACACTGAAGCTTTCTTT
TRBV19	TRBJ1-1	.	.	CASTFGAGLNTEAFF	TGTGCCAGTACCTTCGGGGCAGGACTGAACACTGAAGCTTTCTTT
TRBV5-1	TRBJ1-3	.	TRBD1	CASSTTGIEASGNTIYF	TGCGCCAGCAGCACGACAGGGATCGAAGCCTCTGGAAACACCATATATTTT
TRBV30	TRBJ1-2	once	.	CAWRGPGGGGYTF	TGTGCCTGGAGAGGGCCAGGCGGGGGTGGCTACACCTTC
TRBV18	TRBJ1-5	.	.	CASSPEVTDNQPQHF	TGTGCCAGCTCACCGGAGGTAACAGATAATCAGCCCCAGCATTTT
TRBV5-4	TRBJ2-7	once	TRBD2	CASSFASGSYEQYF	TGTGCCAGCAGCTTCGCTAGCGGCTCCTACGAGCAGTACTTC
TRBV19	TRBJ2-7	.	TRBD1	CASSIGTGFGEQYF	TGTGCCAGTAGTATCGGGACAGGGTTTGGCGAGCAGTACTTC
TRBV23-1	TRBJ2-3	.	.	CASSHVRGRGTDTQYF	TGCGCCAGCAGCCATGTAAGGGGCCGAGGCACAGATACGCAGTATTTT
TRBV15	TRBJ2-1	few	TRBD2	CATSREAGGDEQFF	TGTGCCACCAGCAGAGAGGCTGGGGGGGATGAGCAGTTCTTC
TRBV9	TRBJ2-3	.	.	CASSLQSTDTQYF	TGTGCCAGCTCCCTCCAGAGCACAGATACGCAGTATTTT
TRBV7-6	TRBJ1-5	.	.	CASSLNRGFTGPQPQHF	TGTGCCAGCAGCCTAAATAGGGGTTTCACAGGGCCTCAGCCCCAGCATTTT
TRBV19	TRBJ2-7	.	.	CASSIWSGEPYEQYF	TGTGCCAGTAGTATTTGGTCAGGGGAGCCCTACGAGCAGTACTTC
TRBV19	TRBJ2-1	.	.	CASSAPHRDLYNEQFF	TGTGCCAGTAGTGCGCCCCACAGGGACCTATACAATGAGCAGTTCTTC
TRBV7-9	TRBJ2-4	.	.	CASSFPPGTGKNIQYF	TGTGCCAGCAGCTTCCCCCCCGGGACGGGGAAAAACATTCAGTACTTC
TRBV27	TRBJ2-3	.	.	CASKLGRNTDTQYF	TGTGCCAGCAAGCTTGGGCGAAACACAGATACGCAGTATTTT
TRBV14	TRBJ2-5	.	TRBD1	CASSQWTGFRETQYF	TGTGCCAGCTCCCAGTGGACAGGGTTCAGGGAGACCCAGTACTTC
TRBV2	TRBJ2-7	few	TRBD1	CASGTGPYEQYF	TGTGCCAGCGGGACAGGGCCCTACGAGCAGTACTTC
TRBV29-1	TRBJ2-7	.	TRBD2	CSVVMSGTSGGSYEQYF	TGCAGCGTTGTTATGTCCGGGACTAGCGGGGGGAGCTACGAGCAGTACTTC
TRBV2	TRBJ2-1	.	.	CASTRLNSYNEQFF	TGTGCCAGCACACGACTCAACTCCTACAATGAGCAGTTCTTC
TRBV25-1	TRBJ1-1	.	.	CASSNLNTEAFF	TGTGCCAGCAGTAACTTAAACACTGAAGCTTTCTTT
TRBV7-9	TRBJ2-7	.	.	CASSLGRGPPYEQYF	TGTGCCAGCAGCTTAGGGCGGGGGCCCCCCTACGAGCAGTACTTC
TRBV5-1	TRBJ2-2	.	.	CASSLGAANTGELFF	TGCGCCAGCAGCTTGGGGGCGGCGAACACCGGGGAGCTGTTTTTT
TRBV5-5	TRBJ1-1	once	TRBD1	CASSSMGQKNTEAFF	TGTGCCAGCAGCTCGATGGGACAGAAGAACACTGAAGCTTTCTTT
TRBV2	TRBJ2-5	few	.	CASSVISGETQYF	TGTGCCAGCAGTGTGATCTCAGGGGAGACCCAGTACTTC
TRBV5-1	TRBJ2-5	.	TRBD1	CASSLAPLGQGKQTQYF	TGCGCCAGCAGCTTGGCCCCCCTGGGACAGGGGAAACAGACCCAGTACTTC
TRBV9	TRBJ2-7	few	.	CASSVEGGGPTYEQYF	TGTGCCAGCAGCGTAGAGGGGGGGGGCCCCACCTACGAGCAGTACTTC